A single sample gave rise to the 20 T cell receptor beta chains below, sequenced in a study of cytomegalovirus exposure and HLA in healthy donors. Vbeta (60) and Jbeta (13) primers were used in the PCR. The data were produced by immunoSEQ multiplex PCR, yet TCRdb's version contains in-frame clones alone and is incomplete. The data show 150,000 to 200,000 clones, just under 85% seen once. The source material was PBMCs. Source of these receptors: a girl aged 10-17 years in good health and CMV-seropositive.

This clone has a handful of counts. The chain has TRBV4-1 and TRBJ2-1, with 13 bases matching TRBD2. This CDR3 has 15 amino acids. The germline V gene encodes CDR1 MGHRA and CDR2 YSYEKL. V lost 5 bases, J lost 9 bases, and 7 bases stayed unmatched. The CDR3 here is CASSGPGLAGFEQFF. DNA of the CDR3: TGCGCCAGCAGCGGTCCGGGACTAGCGGGGTTTGAGCAGTTCTTC.

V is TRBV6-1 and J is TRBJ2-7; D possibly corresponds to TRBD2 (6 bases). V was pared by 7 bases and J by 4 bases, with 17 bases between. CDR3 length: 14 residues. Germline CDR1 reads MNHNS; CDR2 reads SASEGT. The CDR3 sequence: CASITIPGVYEQYF. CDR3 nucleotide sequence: TGTGCCAGCATCACCATTCCGGGGGTTTACGAGCAGTACTTC.

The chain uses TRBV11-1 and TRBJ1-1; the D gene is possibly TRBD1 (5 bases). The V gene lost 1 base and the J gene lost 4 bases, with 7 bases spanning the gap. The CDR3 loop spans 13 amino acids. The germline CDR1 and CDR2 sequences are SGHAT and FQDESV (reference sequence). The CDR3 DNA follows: TGTGCCAGCAGCTTAGGGAGGGGCACTGAAGCTTTCTTT. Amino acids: CASSLGRGTEAFF. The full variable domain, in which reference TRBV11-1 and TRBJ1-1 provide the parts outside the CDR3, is EAEVAQSPRYKITEKSQAVAFWCDPISGHATLYWYRQILGQGPELLVQFQDESVVDDSQLPKDRFSAERLKGVDSTLKIQPAELGDSAMYLCASSLGRGTEAFFGQGTRLTVV.

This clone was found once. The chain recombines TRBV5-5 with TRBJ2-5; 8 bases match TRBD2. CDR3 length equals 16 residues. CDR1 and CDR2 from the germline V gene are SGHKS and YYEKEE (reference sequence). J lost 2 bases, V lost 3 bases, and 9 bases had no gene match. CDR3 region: CASSSVPGGPQETQYF. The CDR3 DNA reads TGTGCCAGCAGCTCCGTTCCGGGGGGGCCTCAAGAGACCCAGTACTTC.

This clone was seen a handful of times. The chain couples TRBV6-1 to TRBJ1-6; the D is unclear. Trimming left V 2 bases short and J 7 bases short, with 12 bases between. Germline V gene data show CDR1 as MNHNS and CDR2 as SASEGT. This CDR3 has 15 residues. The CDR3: CASSELVSQNSPLHF. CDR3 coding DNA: TGTGCCAGCAGTGAACTCGTCTCACAGAATTCACCCCTCCACTTT.

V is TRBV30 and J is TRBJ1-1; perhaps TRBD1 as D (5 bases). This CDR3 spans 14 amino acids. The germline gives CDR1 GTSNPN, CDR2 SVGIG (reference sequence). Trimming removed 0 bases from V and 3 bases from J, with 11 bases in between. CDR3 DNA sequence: TGTGCCTGGAGTGTGGGCAGGGCTTACACTGAAGCTTTCTTT. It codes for CAWSVGRAYTEAFF.

CDR3 nucleotides: TGTGCCAGCAGCTTAGGGCCAGTCTCCTACGAGCAGTACTTC. Translation: CASSLGPVSYEQYF. This chain connects TRBV11-2 to TRBJ2-7; D remains ambiguous. Germline loops: CDR1 SGHAT, CDR2 FQNNGV. The CDR3 runs 14 residues. Trimming pared 1 base from V and 0 bases from J, leaving 7 bases between. Using reference TRBV11-2 and TRBJ2-7 for the parts outside the CDR3, the full variable domain is EAGVAQSPRYKIIEKRQSVAFWCNPISGHATLYWYQQILGQGPKLLIQFQNNGVVDDSQLPKDRFSAERLKGVDSTLKIQPAKLEDSAVYLCASSLGPVSYEQYFGPGTRLTVT.

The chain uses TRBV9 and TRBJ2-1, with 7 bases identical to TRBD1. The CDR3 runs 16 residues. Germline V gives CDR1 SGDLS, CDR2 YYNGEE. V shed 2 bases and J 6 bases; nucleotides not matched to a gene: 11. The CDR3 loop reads CASSVVRDRISNEQFF. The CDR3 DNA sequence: TGTGCCAGCAGCGTCGTCCGGGACAGAATCTCCAATGAGCAGTTCTTC.

CDR3 in DNA: TGTGCCACCAGCAGAGATCGGGAGACGGGGGATTACGAGCAGTACTTC. It encodes CATSRDRETGDYEQYF. This chain joins TRBV15 and TRBJ2-7, with D possibly being TRBD2 (6 bases). From germline, CDR1 is LNHNV and CDR2 YYDKDF (reference sequence). V dropped 0 bases and J dropped 4 bases, with 16 bases sitting between them. This CDR3 spans 16 amino acids.

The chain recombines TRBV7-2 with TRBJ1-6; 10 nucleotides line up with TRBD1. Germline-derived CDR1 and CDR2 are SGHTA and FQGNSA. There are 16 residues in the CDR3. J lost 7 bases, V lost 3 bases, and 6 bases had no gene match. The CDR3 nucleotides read TGTGCCAGCAGCTTGCCGGGACAGGGGCTGAATTCACCCCTCCACTTT. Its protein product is CASSLPGQGLNSPLHF.

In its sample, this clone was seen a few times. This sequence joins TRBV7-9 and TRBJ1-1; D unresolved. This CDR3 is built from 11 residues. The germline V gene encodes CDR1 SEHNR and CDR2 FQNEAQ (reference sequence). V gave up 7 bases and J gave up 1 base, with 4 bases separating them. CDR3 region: CASIANTEAFF. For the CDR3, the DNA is TGTGCCAGCATAGCGAACACTGAAGCTTTCTTT.

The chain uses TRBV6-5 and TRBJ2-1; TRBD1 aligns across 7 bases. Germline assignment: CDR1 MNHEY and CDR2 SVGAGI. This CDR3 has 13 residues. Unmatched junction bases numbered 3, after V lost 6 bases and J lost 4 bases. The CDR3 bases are TGTGCCAGCAGCTCGGGACAGTACAATGAGCAGTTCTTC. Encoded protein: CASSSGQYNEQFF.

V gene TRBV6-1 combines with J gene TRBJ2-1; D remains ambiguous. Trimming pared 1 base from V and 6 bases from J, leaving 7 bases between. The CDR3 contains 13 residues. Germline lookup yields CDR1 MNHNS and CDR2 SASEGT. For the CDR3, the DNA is TGTGCCAGCAGTGAAGTGCCGGGCAATGAGCAGTTCTTC. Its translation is CASSEVPGNEQFF.

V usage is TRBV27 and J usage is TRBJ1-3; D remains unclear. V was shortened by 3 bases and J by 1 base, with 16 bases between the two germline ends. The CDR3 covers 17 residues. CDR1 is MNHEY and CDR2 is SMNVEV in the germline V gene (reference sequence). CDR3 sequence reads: CASSFVFQAASGNTIYF. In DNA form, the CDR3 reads TGTGCCAGCAGTTTCGTCTTTCAGGCAGCTTCTGGAAACACCATATATTTT.

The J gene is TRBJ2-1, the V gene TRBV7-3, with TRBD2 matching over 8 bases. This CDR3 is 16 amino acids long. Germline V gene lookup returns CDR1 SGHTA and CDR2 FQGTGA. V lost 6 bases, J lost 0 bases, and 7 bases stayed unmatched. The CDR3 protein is CASSEVAGSSYNEQFF. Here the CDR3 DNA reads TGTGCCAGCAGTGAGGTAGCGGGGAGCTCCTACAATGAGCAGTTCTTC.

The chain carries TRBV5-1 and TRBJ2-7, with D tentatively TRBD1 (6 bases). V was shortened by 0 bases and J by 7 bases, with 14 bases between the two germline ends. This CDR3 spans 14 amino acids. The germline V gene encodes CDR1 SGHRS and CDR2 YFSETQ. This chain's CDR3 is CASSLDGTSLEQYF. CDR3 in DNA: TGCGCCAGCAGCTTGGACGGGACATCCCTTGAGCAGTACTTC.

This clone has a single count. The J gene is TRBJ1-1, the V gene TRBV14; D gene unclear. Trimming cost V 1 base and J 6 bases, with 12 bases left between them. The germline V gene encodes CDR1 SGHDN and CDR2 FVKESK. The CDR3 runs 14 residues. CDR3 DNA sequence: TGTGCCAGCAGCCAAGTACCAGACACGTCTGAAGCTTTCTTT. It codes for CASSQVPDTSEAFF.

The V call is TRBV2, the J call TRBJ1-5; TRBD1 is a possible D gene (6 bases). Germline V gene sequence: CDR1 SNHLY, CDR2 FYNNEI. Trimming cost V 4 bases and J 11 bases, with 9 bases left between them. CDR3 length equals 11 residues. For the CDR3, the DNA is TGTGCCAGCAGTGGCGAGGGGGCCCAGCATTTT. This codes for CASSGEGAQHF.

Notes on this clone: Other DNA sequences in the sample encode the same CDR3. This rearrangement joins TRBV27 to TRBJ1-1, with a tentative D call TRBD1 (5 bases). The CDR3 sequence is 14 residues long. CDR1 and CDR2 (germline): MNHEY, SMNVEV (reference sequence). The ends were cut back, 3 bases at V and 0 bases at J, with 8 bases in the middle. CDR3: CASSFKGLNTEAFF. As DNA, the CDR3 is TGTGCCAGCAGTTTCAAGGGGTTGAACACTGAAGCTTTCTTT.

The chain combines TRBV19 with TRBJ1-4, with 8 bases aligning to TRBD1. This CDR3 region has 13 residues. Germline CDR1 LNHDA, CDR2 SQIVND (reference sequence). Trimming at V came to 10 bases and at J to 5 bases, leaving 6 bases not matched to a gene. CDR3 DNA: TGTGCCACTACTAGGACAGGGAATGAAAAACTGTTTTTT. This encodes CATTRTGNEKLFF. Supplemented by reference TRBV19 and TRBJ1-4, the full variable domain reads DGGITQSPKYLFRKEGQNVTLSCEQNLNHDAMYWYRQDPGQGLRLIYYSQIVNDFQKGDIAEGYSVSREKKESFPLTVTSAQKNPTAFYLCATTRTGNEKLFFGSGTQLSVL.